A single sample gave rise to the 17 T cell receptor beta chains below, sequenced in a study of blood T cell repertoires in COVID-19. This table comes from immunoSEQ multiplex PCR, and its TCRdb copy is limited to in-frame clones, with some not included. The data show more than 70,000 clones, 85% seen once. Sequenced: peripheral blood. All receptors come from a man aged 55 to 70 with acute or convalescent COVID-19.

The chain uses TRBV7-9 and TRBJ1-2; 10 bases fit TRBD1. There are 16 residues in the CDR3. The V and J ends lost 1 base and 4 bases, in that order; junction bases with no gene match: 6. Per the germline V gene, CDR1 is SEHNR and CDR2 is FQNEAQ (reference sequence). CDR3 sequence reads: CASSLGDRGFGYGYTF. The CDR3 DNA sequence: TGTGCCAGCAGCTTAGGGGACAGGGGATTTGGCTATGGCTACACCTTC.

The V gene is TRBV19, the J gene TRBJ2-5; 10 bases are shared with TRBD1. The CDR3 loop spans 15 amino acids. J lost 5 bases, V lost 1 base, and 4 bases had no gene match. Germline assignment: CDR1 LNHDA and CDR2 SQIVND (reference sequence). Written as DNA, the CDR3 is TGTGCCAGTAGTATAGGGGGGACAGGGGCCGAGACCCAGTACTTC. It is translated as CASSIGGTGAETQYF.

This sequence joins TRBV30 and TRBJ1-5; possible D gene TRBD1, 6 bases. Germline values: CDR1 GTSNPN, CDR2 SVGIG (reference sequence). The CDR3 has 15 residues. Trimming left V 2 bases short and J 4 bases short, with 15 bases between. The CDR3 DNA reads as TGTGCCTGGAGTCCTCCGGACAGACAAAATCAGCCCCAGCATTTT. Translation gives CAWSPPDRQNQPQHF.

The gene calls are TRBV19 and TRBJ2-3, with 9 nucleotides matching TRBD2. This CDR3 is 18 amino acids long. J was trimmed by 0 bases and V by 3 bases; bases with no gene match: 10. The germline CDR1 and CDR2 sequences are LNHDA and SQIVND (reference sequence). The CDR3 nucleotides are TGTGCCAGTAGTATCGGCGGCGGGAGGGCTCCTAGCACAGATACGCAGTATTTT. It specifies CASSIGGGRAPSTDTQYF. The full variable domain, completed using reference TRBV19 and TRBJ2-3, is DGGITQSPKYLFRKEGQNVTLSCEQNLNHDAMYWYRQDPGQGLRLIYYSQIVNDFQKGDIAEGYSVSREKKESFPLTVTSAQKNPTAFYLCASSIGGGRAPSTDTQYFGPGTRLTVL.

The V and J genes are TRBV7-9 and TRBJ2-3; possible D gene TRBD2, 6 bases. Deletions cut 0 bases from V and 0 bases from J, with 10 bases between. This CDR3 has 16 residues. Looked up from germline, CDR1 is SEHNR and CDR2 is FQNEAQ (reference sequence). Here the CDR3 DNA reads TGTGCCAGCAGCTTAGCCTTAGCGGCTAGCACAGATACGCAGTATTTT. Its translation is CASSLALAASTDTQYF.

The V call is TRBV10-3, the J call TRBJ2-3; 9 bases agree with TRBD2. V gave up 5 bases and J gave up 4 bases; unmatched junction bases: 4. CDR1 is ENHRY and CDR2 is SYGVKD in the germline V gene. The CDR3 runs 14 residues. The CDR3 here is CAISSSGNADTQYF. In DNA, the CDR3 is TGTGCCATCAGTTCTAGCGGGAACGCAGATACGCAGTATTTT.

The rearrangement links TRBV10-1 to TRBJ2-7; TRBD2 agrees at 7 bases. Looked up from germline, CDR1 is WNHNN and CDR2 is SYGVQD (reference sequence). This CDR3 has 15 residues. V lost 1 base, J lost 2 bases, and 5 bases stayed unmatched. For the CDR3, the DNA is TGCGCCAGCAGTGAGTTATGGGGGGGGGCCTACGAGCAGTACTTC. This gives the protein CASSELWGGAYEQYF.

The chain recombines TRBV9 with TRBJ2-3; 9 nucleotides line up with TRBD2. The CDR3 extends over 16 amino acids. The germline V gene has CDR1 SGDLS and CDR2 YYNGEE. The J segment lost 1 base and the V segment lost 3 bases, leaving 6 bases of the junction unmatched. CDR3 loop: CASSALKRGGTDTQYF. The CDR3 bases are TGTGCCAGCAGCGCCCTAAAGCGGGGGGGCACAGATACGCAGTATTTT.

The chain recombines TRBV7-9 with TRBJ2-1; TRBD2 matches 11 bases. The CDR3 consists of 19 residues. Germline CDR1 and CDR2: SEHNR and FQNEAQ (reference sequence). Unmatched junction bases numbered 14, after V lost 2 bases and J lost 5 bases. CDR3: CASSLHRALAGGGHNEQFF. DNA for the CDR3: TGTGCCAGCAGCTTACACCGAGCGCTAGCGGGAGGTGGGCACAATGAGCAGTTCTTC.

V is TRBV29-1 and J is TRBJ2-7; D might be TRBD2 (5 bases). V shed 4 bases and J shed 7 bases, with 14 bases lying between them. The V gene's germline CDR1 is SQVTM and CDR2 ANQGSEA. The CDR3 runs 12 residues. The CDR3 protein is CSVGRADREQYF. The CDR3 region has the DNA TGCAGCGTTGGGCGGGCGGATCGGGAGCAGTACTTC.

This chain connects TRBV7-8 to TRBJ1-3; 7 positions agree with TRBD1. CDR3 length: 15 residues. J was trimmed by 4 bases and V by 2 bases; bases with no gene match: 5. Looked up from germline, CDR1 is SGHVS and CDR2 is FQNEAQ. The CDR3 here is CASSLRTGRGNTIYF. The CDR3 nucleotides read TGTGCCAGCAGCTTAAGGACAGGAAGGGGAAACACCATATATTTT. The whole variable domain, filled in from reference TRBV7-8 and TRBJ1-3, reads GAGVSQSPRYKVAKRGQDVALRCDPISGHVSLFWYQQALGQGPEFLTYFQNEAQLDKSGLPSDRFFAERPEGSVSTLKIQRTQQEDSAVYLCASSLRTGRGNTIYFGEGSWLTVV.

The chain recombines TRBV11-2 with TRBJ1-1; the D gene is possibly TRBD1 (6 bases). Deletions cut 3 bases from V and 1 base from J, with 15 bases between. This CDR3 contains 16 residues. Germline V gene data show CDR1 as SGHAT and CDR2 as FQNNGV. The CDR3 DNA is TGTGCCAGCAGCTTGGCATCAGGGGCCGCGAACACTGAAGCTTTCTTT. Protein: CASSLASGAANTEAFF. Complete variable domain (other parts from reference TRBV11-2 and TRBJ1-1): EAGVAQSPRYKIIEKRQSVAFWCNPISGHATLYWYQQILGQGPKLLIQFQNNGVVDDSQLPKDRFSAERLKGVDSTLKIQPAKLEDSAVYLCASSLASGAANTEAFFGQGTRLTVV.

The CDR3, as DNA: TGCAGCGTTACAGGGCCCTCAAGGGAAAAACTGTTTTTT. It is translated as CSVTGPSREKLFF. V usage is TRBV29-1 and J usage is TRBJ1-4, with a tentative D call TRBD1 (6 bases). V was clipped by 5 bases and J by 8 bases, with 15 bases between them. The CDR3 spans 13 residues. Germline lookup yields CDR1 SQVTM and CDR2 ANQGSEA.

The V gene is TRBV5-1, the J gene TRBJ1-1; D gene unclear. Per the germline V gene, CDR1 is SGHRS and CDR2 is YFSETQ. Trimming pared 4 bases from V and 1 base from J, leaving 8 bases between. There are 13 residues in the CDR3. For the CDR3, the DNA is TGCGCCAGCAGCCCCCAGGCGAACACTGAAGCTTTCTTT. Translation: CASSPQANTEAFF.

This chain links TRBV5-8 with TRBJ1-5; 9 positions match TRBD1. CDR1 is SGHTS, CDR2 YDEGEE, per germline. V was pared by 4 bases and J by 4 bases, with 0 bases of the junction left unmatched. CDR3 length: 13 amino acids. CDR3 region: CASSGTGNQPQHF. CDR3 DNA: TGTGCCAGCAGCGGGACAGGGAATCAGCCCCAGCATTTT.

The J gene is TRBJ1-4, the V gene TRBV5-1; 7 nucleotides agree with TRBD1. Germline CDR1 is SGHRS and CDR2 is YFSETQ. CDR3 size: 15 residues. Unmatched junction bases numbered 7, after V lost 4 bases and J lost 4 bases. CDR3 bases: TGCGCCAGCAGCCTGATGGGACAGTTTAATGAAAAACTGTTTTTT. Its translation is CASSLMGQFNEKLFF.

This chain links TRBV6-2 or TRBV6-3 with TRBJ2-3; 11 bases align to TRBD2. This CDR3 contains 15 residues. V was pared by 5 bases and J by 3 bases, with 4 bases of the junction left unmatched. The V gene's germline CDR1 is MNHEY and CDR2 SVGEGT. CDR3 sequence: CASSTASGGTDTQYF. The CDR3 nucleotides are TGTGCCAGCAGTACGGCTAGCGGGGGGACAGATACGCAGTATTTT.